One and the same sample provided the 23 T cell receptor beta chains below, sequenced in a study of cytomegalovirus exposure and HLA in healthy donors. PCR primers comprised 60 Vbeta and 13 Jbeta primers. Libraries were prepared by immunoSEQ multiplex PCR; TCRdb keeps only in-frame clonotypes and omits some of them. Here the sample spans approximately 120,000 clones, about 74% being singletons. Source material: PBMCs. These receptors all stem from a female donor in good health and CMV-seronegative.

The gene calls are TRBV11-2 and TRBJ1-5, with a possible D match to TRBD1 (5 bases). V was pared by 1 base and J by 2 bases, with 6 bases between. CDR1 is SGHAT, CDR2 FQNNGV, per germline. The CDR3 totals 14 residues. DNA for the CDR3: TGTGCCAGCAGCTTAGTAGGGGGCAATCAGCCCCAGCATTTT. This translates into CASSLVGGNQPQHF.

CDR3 coding DNA: TGTGCCAGCAGCCGAACCCAGGGTATTTATGAAAAACTGTTTTTT. Translating it yields CASSRTQGIYEKLFF. The V gene is TRBV7-9, the J gene TRBJ1-4, with a weak D call TRBD1 (5 bases). Trimming shortened V by 5 bases and J by 6 bases, and 16 bases separated the two germline ends. CDR1 SEHNR and CDR2 FQNEAQ come from the germline V gene (reference sequence). The CDR3 length is 15 residues.

The chain has TRBV7-6 and TRBJ2-1, with TRBD2 matching 11 bases. Germline loops: CDR1 SGHVS, CDR2 FNYEAQ. V trimming: 5 bases; J trimming: 0 bases; junction bases outside the gene matches: 18. This CDR3 has 21 residues. This CDR3 reads CASSPRPLAGEHTSSYNEQFF. The CDR3 coding sequence is TGTGCCAGCAGCCCACGCCCACTAGCGGGGGAGCATACAAGCTCCTACAATGAGCAGTTCTTC.

The CDR3 sequence: CASTGPPGGFVSNQPQHF. The DNA for the CDR3 is TGTGCCAGCACCGGACCACCGGGAGGGTTTGTTAGCAATCAGCCCCAGCATTTT. The chain carries TRBV2 and TRBJ1-5; D call uncertain. The CDR3 is 18 residues long. The germline V gene encodes CDR1 SNHLY and CDR2 FYNNEI. V lost 7 bases to trimming and J lost 0 bases, with 22 bases between them.

Of note for this clone: The junction differs from germline at one of its ends, possibly a read error. V is TRBV25-1 and J is TRBJ1-2; tentatively, D is TRBD1 (6 bases). CDR3 length equals 12 residues. CDR1 and CDR2 (germline): MGHDK, SYGVNS. The CDR3 DNA reads as TGTGCCAGCATCGGGACATCGCTCTTTGAAGGCTTC. Its translation: CASIGTSLFEGF.

The V call is TRBV6-1, the J call TRBJ1-3, with D maybe TRBD1 (5 bases). V lost 6 bases and J lost 2, with 14 bases in between. This CDR3 is 15 amino acids long. Germline CDR1 MNHNS, CDR2 SASEGT. The DNA of the CDR3 is TGTGCCAGCAGGGACGCAGGGATGACTGGAAACACCATATATTTT. It yields the protein CASRDAGMTGNTIYF.

This clone was seen a single time. The genes are TRBV5-4 and TRBJ1-3; the D gene is possibly TRBD1 (6 bases). The V end was cut by 7 bases, the J end by 4 bases, with 18 bases between. The germline CDR1 and CDR2 sequences are SGHNT and YYREEE (reference sequence). The CDR3 sequence is 15 residues long. The CDR3 loop is CASQKKPGVGNTIYF. The CDR3 nucleotides read TGTGCCAGCCAAAAGAAACCAGGGGTGGGAAACACCATATATTTT. Together with reference TRBV5-4 and TRBJ1-3, the CDR3 gives the full variable domain: ETGVTQSPTHLIKTRGQQVTLRCSSQSGHNTVSWYQQALGQGPQFIFQYYREEENGRGNFPPRFSGLQFPNYSSELNVNALELDDSALYLCASQKKPGVGNTIYFGEGSWLTVV.

The genes are TRBV10-1 and TRBJ2-7, with 8 bases aligning to TRBD1. The CDR3 consists of 15 residues. Germline V gene lookup returns CDR1 WNHNN and CDR2 SYGVQD (reference sequence). The junction had 8 bases not matched to a gene; V was cut back by 5 bases and J by 2 bases. This CDR3 reads CASSKDRAPTYEQYF. The CDR3 region has the DNA TGCGCCAGCAGTAAGGACAGGGCTCCCACCTACGAGCAGTACTTC.

This rearrangement joins TRBV7-2 to TRBJ1-1, with TRBD1 identical over 7 bases. CDR3 size: 15 residues. Germline V gene lookup returns CDR1 SGHTA and CDR2 FQGNSA. V gave up 6 bases and J gave up 5 bases; unmatched junction bases: 12. In nucleotides, the CDR3 is TGTGCCAGCAGTCAACAGGGGTTTGTGGGTACTGAAGCTTTCTTT. Translated, it gives CASSQQGFVGTEAFF. Together with reference TRBV7-2 and TRBJ1-1, the CDR3 gives the full variable domain: GAGVSQSPSNKVTEKGKDVELRCDPISGHTALYWYRQSLGQGLEFLIYFQGNSAPDKSGLPSDRFSAERTGGSVSTLTIQRTQQEDSAVYLCASSQQGFVGTEAFFGQGTRLTVV.

This sequence joins TRBV6-4 and TRBJ2-3, with a possible D match to TRBD2 (7 bases). The ends were cut back, 3 bases at V and 3 bases at J, with 13 bases in the middle. The CDR3 contains 15 residues. The germline CDR1 and CDR2 sequences are MRHNA and SNTAGT. The CDR3 spells CASSDTGGGTDTQYF. CDR3 bases: TGTGCCAGCAGTGATACGGGGGGCGGGACAGATACGCAGTATTTT.

J is TRBJ2-3 and V is TRBV7-9; perhaps TRBD2 as D (6 bases). CDR1 is SEHNR, CDR2 FQNEAQ, per germline (reference sequence). The CDR3 contains 14 residues. V shed 6 bases and J shed 4 bases, with 14 bases lying between them. The CDR3 region has the DNA TGTGCCAGCAGTTATCCAGGGAGGCCAGATACGCAGTATTTT. Encoded protein: CASSYPGRPDTQYF. Filled out from reference TRBV7-9 and TRBJ2-3, the complete variable domain reads DTGVSQNPRHKITKRGQNVTFRCDPISEHNRLYWYRQTLGQGPEFLTYFQNEAQLEKSRLLSDRFSAERPKGSFSTLEIQRTEQGDSAMYLCASSYPGRPDTQYFGPGTRLTVL.

This chain connects TRBV19 to TRBJ2-5; 8 bases agree with TRBD1. The CDR3 extends over 14 amino acids. Germline V gene sequence: CDR1 LNHDA, CDR2 SQIVND (reference sequence). Trimming at V came to 9 bases and at J to 1 base, leaving 7 bases not matched to a gene. For the CDR3, the DNA is TGTGCCAGCAACTCCAGGGGGCCCCAAGAGACCCAGTACTTC. It yields the protein CASNSRGPQETQYF.

This chain joins TRBV9 and TRBJ2-1; 12 bases map to TRBD2. CDR3 size: 15 residues. The germline V gene has CDR1 SGDLS and CDR2 YYNGEE. The J segment lost 10 bases and the V segment lost 3 bases, leaving 8 bases of the junction unmatched. CDR3 loop: CASSARLAGVGEQFF. Here the CDR3 DNA reads TGTGCCAGCAGCGCCCGACTAGCGGGGGTGGGCGAGCAGTTCTTC.

The gene calls are TRBV14 and TRBJ1-2, with D unclear. Trimming shortened V by 4 bases and J by 5 bases, and 17 bases separated the two germline ends. The CDR3 contains 15 residues. Looked up from germline, CDR1 is SGHDN and CDR2 is FVKESK. CDR3 coding DNA: TGTGCCAGCAGCCCAAACCCGCAGGCGCCGTATGGCTACACCTTC. Its protein product is CASSPNPQAPYGYTF.

The rearrangement joins TRBV9 to TRBJ2-7; 7 positions agree with TRBD1. There are 15 residues in the CDR3. Germline trimming cut 0 bases from V and 4 bases from J; bases unmatched to any gene: 7. Germline CDR1 is SGDLS and CDR2 is YYNGEE. CDR3 sequence: CASSVVGTEDYEQYF. CDR3 coding DNA: TGTGCCAGCAGCGTAGTTGGGACAGAAGATTACGAGCAGTACTTC.

This clone has only one observation. The rearrangement joins TRBV30 to TRBJ1-2, with 7 bases identical to TRBD1. Per germline, CDR1 GTSNPN and CDR2 SVGIG (reference sequence). This CDR3 contains 11 residues. The ends lost 7 bases at V and 4 bases at J; junction bases unmatched: 3. The CDR3 here is CAFWTGYGYTF. CDR3 DNA: TGTGCCTTTTGGACAGGCTATGGCTACACCTTC.

The J gene is TRBJ2-3, the V gene TRBV5-1, with TRBD1 identical over 11 bases. The CDR3 totals 17 residues. V was clipped by 5 bases and J by 4 bases; unmatched bases: 12. CDR1 is SGHRS, CDR2 YFSETQ, per germline. Here the CDR3 reads CASRLTGTGGSPDTQYF. The CDR3 region has the DNA TGCGCCAGCAGGTTAACCGGGACAGGGGGGAGCCCAGATACGCAGTATTTT.

The V and J genes are TRBV27 and TRBJ2-7; 9 bases map to TRBD1. Germline CDR1 and CDR2: MNHEY and SMNVEV (reference sequence). The CDR3 totals 17 residues. With V trimmed by 4 bases and J by 0 bases, 10 bases remained unmatched. The CDR3 DNA reads TGTGCCAGCAGTTCTCTATGTGGACAGGGGTACTCCTACGAGCAGTACTTC. This sequence encodes CASSSLCGQGYSYEQYF.

V usage is TRBV5-4 and J usage is TRBJ2-3; 12 bases are a match to TRBD2. With V trimmed by 4 bases and J by 0 bases, 3 bases remained unmatched. The CDR3 contains 16 residues. Per germline, CDR1 SGHNT and CDR2 YYREEE (reference sequence). The CDR3 DNA follows: TGTGCCAGCAGCGGTGGACTAGCGGGAAGCACAGATACGCAGTATTTT. Protein sequence: CASSGGLAGSTDTQYF.

The chain links TRBV18 to TRBJ1-2; 7 bases are shared with TRBD1. This CDR3 has 17 residues. Germline CDR1 reads KGHSH; CDR2 reads LQKENI. V dropped 0 bases and J dropped 0; count of bases not matched to a gene: 7. The CDR3 DNA reads TGTGCCAGCTCACCACCAGATACGACAGGGTCTAACTATGGCTACACCTTC. Its protein product is CASSPPDTTGSNYGYTF.

This rearrangement joins TRBV5-1 to TRBJ1-3; 10 positions match TRBD1. The CDR3 is made up of 15 amino acids. Germline values: CDR1 SGHRS, CDR2 YFSETQ. V shed 4 bases, J shed 4 bases, and the junction held 5 bases outside the gene matches. CDR3: CASSLGTGDGNTIYF. The CDR3 DNA reads TGCGCCAGCAGCCTTGGGACAGGGGACGGAAACACCATATATTTT.

J is TRBJ2-7 and V is TRBV7-9, with TRBD1 as a possible D gene (5 bases). Trimming removed 5 bases from V and 5 bases from J, with 10 bases in between. CDR3 length: 12 amino acids. CDR1 is SEHNR and CDR2 is FQNEAQ in the germline V gene (reference sequence). The CDR3 region has the DNA TGTGCCAGCAGCGTCCAGGGTAACGAGCAGTACTTC. This encodes CASSVQGNEQYF.

The V call is TRBV7-3, the J call TRBJ2-3, with TRBD2 matching 13 bases. CDR1 is SGHTA, CDR2 FQGTGA, per germline. CDR3 length equals 14 residues. V shed 5 bases, J shed 5 bases, and the junction held 1 base outside the gene matches. DNA for the CDR3: TGTGCCAGCAGCCGACTAGCGGGGGGAGATACGCAGTATTTT. Protein product: CASSRLAGGDTQYF.